This T cell receptor (beta chain) was obtained from a study of beta chain features in type 1 diabetes. Study as a whole: Cells sorted and examined across all samples totaled almost 110 million. Findings and limits, study-wide: Naive, central memory and Treg TCRB repertoires appeared more alike in patients than in healthy donors.

A note on this clone: Its antigen remains unidentified.

Expressed TCRB transcripts were sequenced because the entire RNA isolate underwent reverse transcription. The table came from immunoSEQ multiplex PCR; TCRdb's copy has only in-frame clones and leaves some out. The sample includes under 800,000 clones, roughly a sixth of them seen just once. V shed 3 bases and J 2 bases; nucleotides not matched to a gene: 7. The CDR3 contains 15 residues. Germline CDR1 MDHEN, CDR2 SYDVKM. The chain links TRBV28 to TRBJ2-7, with 7 bases identical to TRBD1. What was sequenced was naive CD4+ T cells from blood. This receptor was identified in a man aged 18 to 29 in good health. In nucleotides, the CDR3 is TGTGCCAGCAGTTTGGTTGAGACAGGGCCCTACGAGCAGTACTTC. Amino acid sequence: CASSLVETGPYEQYF.